This T cell receptor (beta chain) stems from a study of Ad26.COV2.S vaccination and SARS-CoV-2 variants (dated by TCRdb to the early 2020s). A note on the overall study: Donors in the vaccine arm were drawn from COV1001, a phase I-IIa trial of Ad26.COV2.S in healthy adults that was multicentre, randomized, double-blind and placebo-controlled. Investigators remained blinded to trial group allocation during experiments and outcome assessment. The TCR-sequenced set comprised about 30 samples: approximately 19 Ad26.COV2.S vaccine recipients, 5 placebo recipients and 8 SARS-CoV-2 convalescent individuals. TCRbeta repertoire sequencing was used to assess the specificity and breadth of SARS-CoV-2-reactive T cell receptors after Ad26.COV2.S vaccination. Dosing of Ad26.COV2.S was intramuscular, at either 5x10^10 or 1x10^11 viral particles, delivered as one shot or as two shots spaced 56 days apart. Trial participants were randomized into five groups of five: low-dose or high-dose Ad26.COV2.S given once or twice, or placebo on both occasions. The investigation overall reported the following: Non-spike TCR breadth was comparable between vaccine and placebo recipients, consistent with the vaccine containing only spike. After vaccination, spike-specific CD8+ and CD4+ T cell responses were reported to show substantial breadth. Compared with placebo recipients, Ad26.COV2.S recipients showed higher spike-specific TCR breadth (P = 0.0014). The authors noted that total T cell responses may have been underestimated by the TCR breadth and depth analyses. Comparing responses between vaccine doses or regimens was not something the study was powered to do.

The sample's treatment or condition label, in plain terms: some 19 received Ad26.COV2.S at low or high dose, single or two shots; roughly 5 received placebo; per-sample allocation not given. For vaccine and placebo recipients, repertoires were sequenced using samples collected on day 63 after the first injection. Cohort 1b enrolled around 24 adults aged 18-55 years at a single site in Boston, USA, between 29 July and 7 August 2020. As a vaccine, Ad26.COV2.S was a replication-incompetent adenovirus type 26 vector that expressed a prefusion-stabilized SARS-CoV-2 spike protein derived from the original Wuhan strain. The CDR3 starts with the cysteine, ends with the phenylalanine, and has 13 residues. CDR3 DNA is the only sequence kept; it has 39 bases, read in frame from the first base. Reading the germline V gene (reference sequence) gives CDR1 LNHDA and CDR2 SQIVND. Cut back by 7 bases and 3 bases, the V and J ends lie 12 bases apart.

In regard to this clone: No antigen is known for it. The record has no base qualities; no much larger clone is one base away.

The immunoSEQ Assay was used to sequence TCRbeta CDR3 regions. After extraction, genomic DNA underwent amplification by bias-controlled multiplex PCR, followed by high-throughput sequencing. The source study handled its data this way. Collapsing and filtering of sequences were performed to quantify the absolute abundance of each unique TCRbeta CDR3 region. T cell fraction was estimated by normalization of TCRbeta template counts to usable DNA, with usable DNA being measured through amplification of reference genes present in all nucleated cells. Repertoire TCRs were annotated as SARS-CoV-2-specific when V gene, CDR3 amino acid sequence and J gene were exactly matched to a known reactive TCR set. The reference SARS-CoV-2 TCR set came from MIRA and was filtered for enrichment in COVID-19-positive ImmuneCODE repertoires, removing public or cross-reactive TCRs. Using the MIRA antigens, annotated TCRs were further analysed by specific ORF or by position within an ORF. Breadth was defined as annotated unique rearrangements over total unique productive rearrangements; depth was the summed frequency of those rearrangements. Two-sided Wilcoxon rank-sum tests were used to compare TCR breadth between groups. TCRdb limited this immuneACCESS table to in-frame rearrangements with V and J called. A share of clones is missing; checked studies link under half to unresolved V genes, and the rest is unexplained. The V and J calls and clone size are taken from that table; D and trimming were inferred from the DNA. The sample records more than 300,000 clones, 75% to 90% of which are singletons. Roughly 10% of the sample is taken by the ten largest.

Material: peripheral blood, obtained in a trial of Ad26.COV2.S vaccine versus placebo. The chain links TRBV19 with TRBJ1-2; no D gene is confidently identified. The sequence came from a person between 18 and 59 years old who received the Ad26.COV2.S COVID-19 vaccine or a placebo. CDR3 protein: CASNKIGDYGYTF. The bases read TGTGCCAGTAACAAAATCGGGGACTATGGCTACACCTTC.